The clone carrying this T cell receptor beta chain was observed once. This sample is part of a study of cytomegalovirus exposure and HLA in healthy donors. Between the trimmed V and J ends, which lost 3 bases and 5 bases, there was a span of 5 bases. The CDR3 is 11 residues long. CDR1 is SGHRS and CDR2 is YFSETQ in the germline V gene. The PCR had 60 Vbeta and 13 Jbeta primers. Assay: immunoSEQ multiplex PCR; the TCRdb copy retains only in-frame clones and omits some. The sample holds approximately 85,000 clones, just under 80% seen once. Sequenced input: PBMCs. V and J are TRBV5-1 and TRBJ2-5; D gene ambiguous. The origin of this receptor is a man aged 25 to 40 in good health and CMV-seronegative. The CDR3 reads CASSSGETQYF. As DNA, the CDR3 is TGCGCCAGCAGCTCCGGGGAGACCCAGTACTTC.